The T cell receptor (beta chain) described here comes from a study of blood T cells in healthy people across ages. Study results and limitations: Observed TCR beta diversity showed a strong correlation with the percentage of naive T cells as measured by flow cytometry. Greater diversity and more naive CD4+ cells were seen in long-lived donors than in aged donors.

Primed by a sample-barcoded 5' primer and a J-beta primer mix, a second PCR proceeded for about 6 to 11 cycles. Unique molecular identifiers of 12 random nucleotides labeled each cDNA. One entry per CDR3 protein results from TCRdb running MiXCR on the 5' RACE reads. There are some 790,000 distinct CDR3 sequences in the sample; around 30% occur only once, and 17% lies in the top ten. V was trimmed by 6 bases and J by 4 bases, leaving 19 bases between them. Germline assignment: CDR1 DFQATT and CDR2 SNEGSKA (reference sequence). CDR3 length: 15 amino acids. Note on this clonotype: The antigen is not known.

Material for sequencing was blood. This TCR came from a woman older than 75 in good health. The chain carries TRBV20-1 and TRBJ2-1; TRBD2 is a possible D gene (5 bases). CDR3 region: CSAITSSGWYNEQFF. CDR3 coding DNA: TGCAGTGCAATCACTAGTTCCGGTTGGTACAATGAGCAGTTCTTC.